A single sample gave rise to the 29 T cell receptor beta chains below, sequenced in a study of monozygotic twins with inflammatory bowel disease. TCRdb reworked the 5' RACE reads into one entry per CDR3 protein, no DNA. The sample's table shows about 380,000 distinct CDR3 sequences. What was sequenced was blood. The source is a human donor with ulcerative colitis or Crohn's disease, or a healthy co-twin of an affected twin (not recorded which).

The V call is TRBV12-3 or TRBV12-4, the J call TRBJ2-7; there is no DNA to check the TCRdb D call of TRBD1. The CDR3 has 14 amino acids. CDR3 amino acids: CASSWGQGIYEQYF.

The rearrangement uses TRBV4-3 and TRBJ1-1; checking the TCRdb D call of TRBD1 is not possible without DNA. The V gene's germline CDR1 is LGHNA and CDR2 YSLEER. The CDR3 sequence is 15 residues long. The chain's CDR3 is CASSQDTGWITEAFF.

CDR3 amino acids: CASSQEVGGFSGNTIYF. The chain is built from TRBV4-2 and TRBJ1-3; there is no DNA to check the TCRdb D call of TRBD1. Germline V gene sequence: CDR1 LGHNA, CDR2 YNFKEQ. CDR3 length: 17 residues.

The V call is TRBV7-2, the J call TRBJ1-1; TCRdb calls TRBD1, which cannot be checked without DNA. Germline assignment: CDR1 SGHTA and CDR2 FQGNSA. The CDR3 is made up of 13 amino acids. CDR3 sequence reads: CASSFRAQTEAFF.

The rearrangement links TRBV7-9 to TRBJ2-7; TCRdb selects TRBD2, and the lack of DNA leaves this call unchecked. CDR1 and CDR2 (germline): SEHNR, FQNEAQ (reference sequence). The CDR3 is 17 amino acids. CDR3 loop: CASSGSLGLAGNYEQYF.

The rearrangement uses TRBV27 and TRBJ1-2; the TCRdb D gene call, TRBD1, has no DNA to confirm it. Germline V CDR1 and CDR2: MNHEY, SMNVEV (reference sequence). The CDR3 extends over 12 amino acids. The CDR3 reads CATSGSNYGYTF.

CDR3 sequence: CASSLGLGRQDEQFF. The J gene is TRBJ2-1, the V gene TRBV11-3; TCRdb outputs TRBD1, but without DNA this stays unchecked. The CDR3 totals 15 residues. From germline, CDR1 is SGHNT and CDR2 YENEEA.

The CDR3 is CASSQTVGGTYGYTF. The rearrangement joins TRBV4-3 to TRBJ1-2. Germline V gives CDR1 LGHNA, CDR2 YSLEER. The CDR3 is 15 amino acids.

The chain uses TRBV11-3 and TRBJ2-7; TCRdb picks TRBD1, but there is no DNA to check that call. Germline lookup yields CDR1 SGHNT and CDR2 YENEEA. There are 22 residues in the CDR3. This chain's CDR3 is CASSLVLIRPFSERTASYEQYF.

The V gene is TRBV9, the J gene TRBJ1-5. Germline-derived CDR1 and CDR2 are SGDLS and YYNGEE. The CDR3 consists of 13 residues. CDR3 region: CASSVASNQPQHF.

This chain connects TRBV4-3 to TRBJ2-1; absent DNA, TCRdb's TRBD2 call cannot be checked. This CDR3 contains 14 residues. Germline-derived CDR1 and CDR2 are LGHNA and YSLEER. CDR3 loop: CASSQDRTYNEQFF.

The rearrangement links TRBV20-1 to TRBJ1-1; TCRdb names TRBD1, which stays unverified in the absence of DNA. Looked up from germline, CDR1 is DFQATT and CDR2 is SNEGSKA (reference sequence). The CDR3 is made up of 14 amino acids. The CDR3 protein is CSGVFRDPNTEAFF.

This rearrangement joins TRBV10-3 to TRBJ2-1; TCRdb designates TRBD2, a call that cannot be tested without DNA. This CDR3 has 14 residues. The germline V gene encodes CDR1 ENHRY and CDR2 SYGVKD. The CDR3 loop reads CAIRGLASRREQFF.

The V call is TRBV20-1, the J call TRBJ1-5; TCRdb indicates TRBD1, and absent DNA this call remains unverified. This CDR3 is 14 amino acids long. Germline lookup yields CDR1 DFQATT and CDR2 SNEGSKA (reference sequence). The CDR3 loop reads CSVQGPYSNQPQHF.

The V and J genes are TRBV7-8 and TRBJ2-3; TCRdb calls TRBD1, which cannot be checked without DNA. Germline assignment: CDR1 SGHVS and CDR2 FQNEAQ. CDR3 length equals 16 residues. The CDR3 here is CASSFTGGADTDTQYF. The complete variable domain, with remaining parts taken from reference TRBV7-8 and TRBJ2-3, reads GAGVSQSPRYKVAKRGQDVALRCDPISGHVSLFWYQQALGQGPEFLTYFQNEAQLDKSGLPSDRFFAERPEGSVSTLKIQRTQQEDSAVYLCASSFTGGADTDTQYFGPGTRLTVL.

This rearrangement joins TRBV20-1 to TRBJ2-7; no DNA is available, so the TRBD1 call from TCRdb remains unchecked. The CDR3 consists of 13 residues. The germline gives CDR1 DFQATT, CDR2 SNEGSKA (reference sequence). The CDR3 protein is CSALRTEAYEQYF.

CDR3 amino acids: CASSGPGLRHEQFF. The chain joins TRBV7-2 to TRBJ2-1; TCRdb picks TRBD2, but there is no DNA to check that call. The CDR3 is made up of 14 amino acids. CDR1 and CDR2 from the germline V gene are SGHTA and FQGNSA. Full variable domain (missing parts from reference TRBV7-2 and TRBJ2-1): GAGVSQSPSNKVTEKGKDVELRCDPISGHTALYWYRQSLGQGLEFLIYFQGNSAPDKSGLPSDRFSAERTGGSVSTLTIQRTQQEDSAVYLCASSGPGLRHEQFFGPGTRLTVL.

This chain links TRBV24-1 with TRBJ2-1; TCRdb names TRBD2, which stays unverified in the absence of DNA. This CDR3 region has 16 residues. The V gene's germline CDR1 is KGHDR and CDR2 SFDVKD. CDR3 amino acids: CATSASTSGGYNEQFF.

CDR3 residues: CASSLVRDTEAFF. This chain links TRBV7-2 with TRBJ1-1. CDR1 and CDR2 from the germline V gene are SGHTA and FQGNSA. The CDR3 is 13 amino acids.

The chain joins TRBV7-9 to TRBJ1-4. The CDR3 has 15 amino acids. Germline values: CDR1 SEHNR, CDR2 FQNEAQ (reference sequence). CDR3 sequence: CASSLGDGAAKELFF.

CDR3 loop: CASSLRAQVRDTEAFF. The J gene is TRBJ1-1, the V gene TRBV11-2; TCRdb selects TRBD1, and the lack of DNA leaves this call unchecked. The CDR3 is 16 residues long. CDR1 and CDR2 from the germline V gene are SGHAT and FQNNGV.

The chain combines TRBV16 with TRBJ1-5. Germline CDR1 is KGHSY and CDR2 is FQNENV. This CDR3 contains 14 residues. CDR3 residues: CASSQSGRAQPQHF.

This chain links TRBV6-2 or TRBV6-3 with TRBJ1-2. The CDR3 contains 13 residues. CDR1 and CDR2 from the germline V gene are MNHEY and SVGEGT. The CDR3 protein is CASSYSVGYGYTF.

The V call is TRBV5-4, the J call TRBJ2-7; TCRdb returns TRBD1, unconfirmable since there is no DNA. Per germline, CDR1 SGHNT and CDR2 YYREEE (reference sequence). The CDR3 spans 14 residues. Here the CDR3 reads CASSFGIGTYEQYF.

V is TRBV10-3 and J is TRBJ2-5. CDR3 size: 13 residues. CDR1 ENHRY and CDR2 SYGVKD come from the germline V gene. The CDR3 is CAIALQTKETQYF.

This chain uses TRBV7-3 with TRBJ2-1; TCRdb returns TRBD2, unconfirmable since there is no DNA. The CDR3 totals 15 residues. The germline V gene has CDR1 SGHTA and CDR2 FQGTGA. CDR3 sequence reads: CASSKLAGGLNEQFF.

The genes are TRBV29-1 and TRBJ1-2. This CDR3 region has 13 residues. Germline V gene data show CDR1 as SQVTM and CDR2 as ANQGSEA. The CDR3: CSGGGGTTYGYTF.

V gene TRBV7-3 combines with J gene TRBJ1-2; the D call of TRBD1 rests on TCRdb alone, since no DNA is present to check it. The CDR3 is made up of 13 amino acids. Germline CDR1 reads SGHTA; CDR2 reads FQGTGA. The CDR3 sequence is CASSLDSNYGYTF.

This rearrangement joins TRBV7-3 to TRBJ2-5; TCRdb's D call, TRBD2, is unchecked because there is no DNA. The CDR3 contains 14 residues. Germline V gene data show CDR1 as SGHTA and CDR2 as FQGTGA. The CDR3 sequence is CASSSSASEKTQYF.